Presented here are 25 T cell receptor beta chains from one specimen sequenced in a study of technical replicates of blood from a few donors. Only in-frame clones appear in the TCRdb table, and some are missing; sequencing was by immunoSEQ multiplex PCR. Altogether around 72,000 clones are present, 91% being singletons, with the ten largest covering 0.37%. The specimen sequenced was T cells isolated from PBMCs. These receptors all stem from a human donor in good health. Some clones in this sample may be carry-over from other donors' samples.

The chain couples TRBV4-1 to TRBJ2-3, with 9 bases identical to TRBD2. The V segment lost 6 bases and the J segment 6 bases; nucleotides outside the gene matches: 10. This CDR3 has 15 residues. The germline gives CDR1 MGHRA, CDR2 YSYEKL. CDR3: CASRSWRGGGDTQYF. As DNA, the CDR3 is TGCGCCAGCAGGTCTTGGCGGGGGGGCGGCGATACGCAGTATTTT.

The V and J genes are TRBV4-1 and TRBJ2-2; 11 positions match TRBD2. Germline CDR1 is MGHRA and CDR2 is YSYEKL. The trim removed 0 bases at V and 3 bases at J, leaving 0 bases unmatched. This CDR3 has 16 amino acids. CDR3 DNA: TGCGCCAGCAGCCAAGAGGGACTAGCGGACACCGGGGAGCTGTTTTTT. Encoded protein: CASSQEGLADTGELFF.

This clone turned up a few times. V and J are TRBV9 and TRBJ1-5; D is unclear. The V gene lost 3 bases and the J gene lost 0 bases, with 10 bases spanning the gap. Germline V CDR1 and CDR2: SGDLS, YYNGEE. CDR3 size: 15 residues. This CDR3 reads CASSEEPNSNQPQHF. As DNA, the CDR3 is TGTGCCAGCAGCGAGGAGCCGAATAGCAATCAGCCCCAGCATTTT.

The chain is built from TRBV5-5 and TRBJ1-3, with unresolved D. CDR1 and CDR2 from the germline V gene are SGHKS and YYEKEE (reference sequence). V lost 4 bases and J 4 bases, leaving 15 bases between the germline ends. The CDR3 covers 15 residues. As DNA, the CDR3 is TGTGCCAGCAGCCCCCCCTTGGCCGTCGGAAACACCATATATTTT. Protein sequence: CASSPPLAVGNTIYF.

The chain employs TRBV10-1 and TRBJ2-1; 9 bases line up with TRBD1. The CDR3 has 17 amino acids. V lost 2 bases to trimming and J lost 6 bases; unmatched junction nucleotides: 11. Germline V gene sequence: CDR1 WNHNN, CDR2 SYGVQD (reference sequence). In DNA form, the CDR3 reads TGCGCCAGCAGTGAGACTTCCTTACGGACAGGGGTCAATGAGCAGTTCTTC. It translates to CASSETSLRTGVNEQFF.

The V call is TRBV28, the J call TRBJ2-7, with 7 bases fitting TRBD2. In germline, CDR1 is MDHEN, CDR2 SYDVKM. The CDR3 is made up of 13 amino acids. Unmatched junction bases numbered 1, after V lost 2 bases and J lost 3 bases. CDR3 nucleotides: TGTGCCAGCAGTTTAGGGGGGGTCTACGAGCAGTACTTC. It encodes CASSLGGVYEQYF.

V is TRBV19 and J is TRBJ1-2; perhaps TRBD1 as D (6 bases). In germline, CDR1 is LNHDA, CDR2 SQIVND (reference sequence). V shed 0 bases and J shed 0 bases, with 14 bases lying between them. The CDR3 is made up of 17 amino acids. CDR3 region: CASSIETMDSANYGYTF. CDR3 in DNA: TGTGCCAGTAGTATAGAAACGATGGACAGTGCTAACTATGGCTACACCTTC.

This clone showed up just once. The chain couples TRBV6-5 to TRBJ1-3, with 7 bases fitting TRBD1. CDR1 is MNHEY and CDR2 is SVGAGI in the germline V gene. With V trimmed by 5 bases and J by 0 bases, 4 bases remained unmatched. The CDR3 runs to 15 residues. The CDR3 reads CASSPGGSSGNTIYF. For the CDR3, the DNA is TGTGCCAGCAGTCCAGGGGGTAGCTCTGGAAACACCATATATTTT.

The chain links TRBV4-1 to TRBJ1-2; tentative D call: TRBD1 (5 bases). This CDR3 comprises 17 residues. Trimming took off 2 bases at V and 0 bases at J, with 16 bases between the two ends. From germline, CDR1 is MGHRA and CDR2 YSYEKL. The DNA of the CDR3 is TGCGCCAGCAGCCAACGGAGTGGGGAAGGGGCTAACTATGGCTACACCTTC. It yields the protein CASSQRSGEGANYGYTF.

The chain couples TRBV4-1 to TRBJ2-2; D is possibly TRBD1 (6 bases). The germline V gene has CDR1 MGHRA and CDR2 YSYEKL. Trimming stripped 4 bases from V and 5 bases from J, with 8 bases between. The CDR3 extends over 13 amino acids. As DNA, the CDR3 is TGCGCCAGCAGCCGGGGGCGTACCGGGGAGCTGTTTTTT. It is translated as CASSRGRTGELFF.

This CDR3 reads CSVKDIGGQYF. CDR3 nucleotides: TGCAGCGTTAAGGACATCGGTGGGCAGTACTTC. The rearrangement joins TRBV29-1 to TRBJ2-7; D might be TRBD1 (5 bases). V lost 5 bases, J lost 9 bases, and 14 bases lay in between. The CDR3 is made up of 11 amino acids. The V gene's germline CDR1 is SQVTM and CDR2 ANQGSEA.

This chain connects TRBV13 to TRBJ2-2; 7 nucleotides align to TRBD1. Germline V gene sequence: CDR1 PRHDT, CDR2 FYEKMQ (reference sequence). The CDR3 runs to 15 residues. Trimming at V came to 5 bases and at J to 5 bases, leaving 8 bases not matched to a gene. This CDR3 is CASSLRTGLTGELFF. The CDR3 DNA sequence: TGTGCCAGCAGCCTGAGGACAGGCCTAACCGGGGAGCTGTTTTTT.

In DNA form, the CDR3 reads TGTGCCAGCAGACCGAGGACAGGGCCCTATGGCTACACCTTC. As protein: CASRPRTGPYGYTF. The chain uses TRBV6-5 and TRBJ1-2; 8 bases are a match to TRBD1. This CDR3 has 14 amino acids. Germline V CDR1 and CDR2: MNHEY, SVGAGI. J lost 4 bases, V lost 6 bases, and 7 bases had no gene match.

This sequence joins TRBV5-1 and TRBJ1-4; D not certain. This CDR3 is built from 16 residues. The germline V gene has CDR1 SGHRS and CDR2 YFSETQ. V lost 5 bases, J lost 11 bases, and 25 bases lay in between. CDR3 in DNA: TGCGCCAGCAGGGGTGGGTCCGGACCGATGAGGGAGAAACTGTTTTTT. Amino acids: CASRGGSGPMREKLFF.

V and J are TRBV5-1 and TRBJ2-1; D call uncertain. With 3 bases removed from V and 9 bases from J, the gap between germline ends came to 16 bases. This CDR3 is 14 amino acids long. Germline CDR1 reads SGHRS; CDR2 reads YFSETQ. CDR3 sequence reads: CASSSQRPQSEQFF. The CDR3 nucleotides read TGCGCCAGCAGCTCCCAGAGGCCGCAAAGTGAGCAGTTCTTC. The whole variable domain, remainder taken from reference TRBV5-1 and TRBJ2-1, is KAGVTQTPRYLIKTRGQQVTLSCSPISGHRSVSWYQQTPGQGLQFLFEYFSETQRNKGNFPGRFSGRQFSNSRSEMNVSTLELGDSALYLCASSSQRPQSEQFFGPGTRLTVL.

The chain links TRBV28 to TRBJ1-1; maybe TRBD1 (5 bases). Between the trimmed V and J ends, which lost 8 bases and 8 bases, there was a span of 21 bases. The germline gives CDR1 MDHEN, CDR2 SYDVKM. CDR3 length: 14 amino acids. The CDR3 loop is CASSPGRVGPEAFF. In nucleotides, the CDR3 is TGTGCCAGCTCCCCTGGCAGGGTCGGACCGGAAGCTTTCTTT.

As for this clone: This same CDR3 is encoded by further DNA sequences in the sample. The rearrangement joins TRBV29-1 to TRBJ2-7, with a tentative D call TRBD1 (6 bases). The germline V and J ends were trimmed by 5 bases and 2 bases, with 7 bases remaining between them. CDR3 length equals 11 residues. Germline V gene lookup returns CDR1 SQVTM and CDR2 ANQGSEA. CDR3 in amino acids: CSVTGTYEQYF. CDR3 DNA sequence: TGCAGCGTTACAGGGACCTACGAGCAGTACTTC.

The chain uses TRBV4-1 and TRBJ1-5; a weak D match, TRBD1 (5 bases). V lost 2 bases and J 6 bases, leaving 20 bases between the germline ends. Germline CDR1 reads MGHRA; CDR2 reads YSYEKL. The CDR3 contains 17 residues. The CDR3 protein is CASSQPGAHYSGQPQHF. The CDR3 nucleotides read TGCGCCAGCAGCCAACCTGGGGCGCACTATAGCGGTCAGCCCCAGCATTTT.

The gene calls are TRBV6-1 and TRBJ2-1; TRBD2 is a possible D gene (5 bases). V was shortened by 3 bases and J by 2 bases, with 14 bases between the two germline ends. The CDR3 is made up of 16 amino acids. CDR1 is MNHNS, CDR2 SASEGT, per germline. CDR3 DNA sequence: TGTGCCAGCAGTGAGTTCGGGGTTCTCACCTACAATGAGCAGTTCTTC. Translation: CASSEFGVLTYNEQFF.

This chain connects TRBV28 to TRBJ1-2; 12 nucleotides match TRBD1. Germline V gives CDR1 MDHEN, CDR2 SYDVKM. J lost 5 bases, V lost 1 base, and 2 bases had no gene match. The CDR3 has 15 amino acids. Written as DNA, the CDR3 is TGTGCCAGCAGTTTATCGGGACAGGGGGCATATGGCTACACCTTC. It yields the protein CASSLSGQGAYGYTF.

There are a few counts of this clone. The chain is built from TRBV15 and TRBJ2-7, with TRBD1 as a possible D gene (5 bases). The CDR3 is 14 residues long. V lost 0 bases and J 7 bases, leaving 13 bases between the germline ends. Germline CDR1 is LNHNV and CDR2 is YYDKDF (reference sequence). The CDR3 sequence is CATSRDQGFWEQYF. CDR3 sequence (DNA): TGTGCCACCAGCAGAGATCAGGGATTTTGGGAGCAGTACTTC.

The chain is built from TRBV9 and TRBJ2-2; 9 bases agree with TRBD2. Trimming removed 2 bases from V and 2 bases from J; junction bases left unmatched: 7. From germline, CDR1 is SGDLS and CDR2 YYNGEE. This CDR3 region has 17 residues. CDR3 DNA sequence: TGTGCCAGCAGCGTTTATGGCGGGGGGGCTAACACCGGGGAGCTGTTTTTT. Protein product: CASSVYGGGANTGELFF.

The chain couples TRBV6-4 to TRBJ1-4; D may be TRBD1 (6 bases). Trimming cost V 6 bases and J 4 bases, with 15 bases left between them. The CDR3 length is 15 residues. The germline CDR1 and CDR2 sequences are MRHNA and SNTAGT. The CDR3 loop reads CASSLQGEDNEKLFF. The DNA for the CDR3 is TGTGCCAGCAGCCTACAGGGAGAGGATAATGAAAAACTGTTTTTT.

The chain is built from TRBV5-4 and TRBJ1-4, with D possibly matching TRBD1 (6 bases). V was pared by 3 bases and J by 8 bases, with 8 bases between. From germline, CDR1 is SGHNT and CDR2 YYREEE (reference sequence). This CDR3 has 12 residues. The CDR3 bases are TGTGCCAGCAGCTCAGGGGACGAAAAACTGTTTTTT. This codes for CASSSGDEKLFF.

The chain couples TRBV5-1 to TRBJ1-6; D not resolved. CDR1 and CDR2 from the germline V gene are SGHRS and YFSETQ. The CDR3 covers 17 residues. Trimming took off 0 bases at V and 5 bases at J, with 15 bases between the two ends. This CDR3 reads CASSLVSGGSNNSPLHF. The CDR3 DNA follows: TGCGCCAGCAGCTTGGTGTCTGGCGGAAGCAATAATTCACCCCTCCACTTT.